This TCR beta chain was captured in a study of post-analysis software for immune sequencing data (dated by TCRdb to between 2015 and 2016). With regard to the full study: The recorded disease courses included relapsing-remitting, secondary progressive and progressive-relapsing multiple sclerosis, and some patients had no subtype annotation. The multiple sclerosis patient repertoires were compared with about a dozen previously published healthy control repertoires from donors aged roughly 6 to 25 years. A subset of samples was prepared in parallel using single-end sample barcoding, then pooled and co-amplified after Illumina adapter ligation. Points the paper makes about the study in general: Strong co-clustering of samples prepared in the same batch was shown by direct clustering with F measure, prompting a batch-effect correction. The control group was slightly older than the multiple sclerosis patient group. Patients showed significantly higher frequencies than controls for five TRBV segments, among them TRBV5-6, TRBV5-1 and TRBV20-1. Multiple sclerosis patients had significantly lower normalized Chao1 diversity than controls, a result that suggests substantial peripheral T-cell clonal expansion.

About this clonotype: The clone's antigen remains unknown. Base-call qualities are not available, and no considerably larger clone is one nucleotide away.

To demonstrate the VDJtools post-analysis software, TCR beta repertoires were profiled from the peripheral blood of more than ten young patients with multiple sclerosis. Multiple sclerosis patients were children and adolescents aged 6 to 15 years. Library preparation used PCR. Instrument on record: Illumina HiSeq 2500. To reduce PCR and sequencing biases, unique molecular identifiers were incorporated into the TCR beta cDNA libraries. About 500,000 cDNA molecules were obtained for every 1 to 10 million input T cells, so each molecule roughly corresponded to one T cell. The patient libraries were prepared and sequenced with the same protocol used for the earlier healthy control dataset. Within a given batch, samples were prepared together, multiplexed and sequenced on the same HiSeq lane. The source study handled its data this way. Raw barcoded reads were processed with MIGEC, discarding single-read molecular identifier groups before consensus assembly and CDR3 extraction. Clonotype tables were post-analysed with VDJtools, normalizing diversity by down-sampling all datasets to the smallest sample size. Repertoire overlap clustering matched CDR3 amino acid but not nucleotide sequences to correct batch-related cross-sample contamination. The raw public reads went through TCRdb reprocessing: fastp at Q25, MiXCR clone calling, in-frame beta chains kept. Rows merge per CDR3 protein into single entries with the most common DNA and genes. The V and J calls follow TCRdb's processing rather than the paper's. The sample table records more than 450,000 distinct CDR3 sequences; 44% of these occur just once. The ten largest make up about 1.8% of the sample.

CDR1 SGHDT and CDR2 YYEEEE are derived from the germline V gene. The CDR3 has 19 amino acids, counting the end cysteine and phenylalanine. The read is trimmed to its CDR3 DNA, 57 bases read in frame from base 1. Deletion took 3 bases off V and 0 bases off J, with a span of 21 bases between the germline ends. This receptor was identified in a girl aged 10-17 years with multiple sclerosis. This sequence uses TRBV5-6 and TRBJ1-4, with no confidently assigned D gene. Sequencing used blood. The DNA is as follows: TGTGCCAGCAGCTACCTCTTATACAAGGAAAGTGCAACTAATGAAAAACTGTTTTTT. Translated, it gives CASSYLLYKESATNEKLFF.